Described below is a single T cell receptor beta chain sequence and its context. The germline V gene encodes CDR1 MNHEY and CDR2 SMNVEV (reference sequence). The CDR3 sequence is 14 residues long. This entry is derived from a study of T cells expressing NK-cell markers. Reanalyzing the 5' RACE reads, TCRdb keeps one entry per CDR3 protein, without DNA. The sample has some 110,000 distinct CDR3 sequences. Sample: blood T cells: a sorted CD56 or NKG2C T cell subset, CD4+ or CD8+ T cells, or bulk PBMC T cells (not recorded which). V usage is TRBV27 and J usage is TRBJ2-5; with no DNA, the TCRdb D assignment of TRBD2 cannot be verified. The source is a woman aged 18-69 years in good health. The CDR3 sequence is CASSPLMGQETQYF.